This TCR beta chain was documented in a study of blood T cell repertoires in COVID-19. Across the whole study: The United States, Italy and Spain provided the acute and convalescent COVID-19 samples.

This clone was recorded a few times. The junction had 7 bases not matched to a gene; V was cut back by 4 bases and J by 8 bases. The V gene's germline CDR1 is SGHDT and CDR2 YYEEEE. This CDR3 is built from 14 residues. In the original processing: Using reference gene primer amplification, nucleated cell counts were estimated. Profiling relied on immunoSEQ multiplex PCR, and the TCRdb table lists in-frame clones only, not all of them. V and J calls and clone size are as listed in that table; D and trimming were resolved from the DNA. The sample yields fewer than 150,000 clones, roughly 80% seen once. This sequence originates from an elderly woman with acute or convalescent COVID-19. Sequencing was done on a sample of peripheral blood. The chain is built from TRBV5-6 and TRBJ2-1; 9 positions match TRBD1. The DNA for the CDR3 is TGTGCCAGCAGCCCGGGACAGGGAATCCATGAGCAGTTCTTC. Residues: CASSPGQGIHEQFF. Full variable domain (outside the CDR3, taken from reference TRBV5-6 and TRBJ2-1): DAGVTQSPTHLIKTRGQQVTLRCSPKSGHDTVSWYQQALGQGPQFIFQYYEEEERQRGNFPDRFSGHQFPNYSSELNVNALLLGDSALYLCASSPGQGIHEQFFGPGTRLTVL.